One and the same sample provided the 20 T cell receptor beta chains below, sequenced in a study of spatial heterogeneity in lung cancer (dated by TCRdb to between 2019 and 2020). Libraries were built with 5' RACE. Sequencing instrument: NextSeq 500. TCRdb handled the public reads itself, with Q25 trimming in fastp and clone calling in MiXCR, and kept productive beta chains. Every distinct CDR3 protein forms one entry, paired with its most common genes and DNA. This sample holds tens of thousands of distinct CDR3 sequences; around 12% were observed only once. The biggest ten clones account for over 40% of the sample. This sample's time point label indicates: sample taken at primary tumor resection. For TCR sequencing, whole RNA was extracted from tumor and nontumor lung tissue, or from cryopreserved PBMC samples, and no cell sorting was done. The sequences come from PBMCs, collected at surgery. The receptors derive from a male donor with early-stage non-small cell lung cancer.

The rearrangement uses TRBV18 and TRBJ1-4, with D tentatively TRBD1 (6 bases). V was pared by 6 bases and J by 8 bases, with 19 bases between. The CDR3 contains 15 residues. Germline V gives CDR1 KGHSH, CDR2 LQKENI. CDR3 residues: CASSRDISPNEKLFF. The DNA for the CDR3 is TGTGCCAGCTCCCGGGACATCTCTCCAAACGAAAAACTGTTTTTT.

Only a few counts were recorded for this clonotype. This chain links TRBV6-5 with TRBJ1-6; no clear D. Trimming took 6 bases from V and 3 from J, leaving 15 bases between them. Germline assignment: CDR1 MNHEY and CDR2 SVGAGI. The length of the CDR3 is 16 residues. The CDR3 DNA reads TGTGCCAGCAGATCTAAGGCCGAGATCTATAATTCACCCCTCCACTTT. Translation gives CASRSKAEIYNSPLHF.

V is TRBV5-4 and J is TRBJ2-3; tentatively, D is TRBD2 (6 bases). Trimming removed 3 bases from V and 0 bases from J, with 14 bases in between. The germline gives CDR1 SGHNT, CDR2 YYREEE (reference sequence). This CDR3 is 16 amino acids long. CDR3 DNA: TGTGCCAGCAGCTCCGCTAGCGAGGCTAGCACAGATACGCAGTATTTT. It codes for CASSSASEASTDTQYF. The whole variable domain, remainder taken from reference TRBV5-4 and TRBJ2-3, is ETGVTQSPTHLIKTRGQQVTLRCSSQSGHNTVSWYQQALGQGPQFIFQYYREEENGRGNFPPRFSGLQFPNYSSELNVNALELDDSALYLCASSSASEASTDTQYFGPGTRLTVL.

V and J are TRBV4-1 and TRBJ2-5; D call uncertain. V lost 0 bases and J 4 bases, leaving 6 bases between the germline ends. The CDR3 covers 13 residues. Germline values: CDR1 MGHRA, CDR2 YSYEKL. The CDR3 DNA reads as TGCGCCAGCAGCCAAGAACCCAGAGAGACCCAGTACTTC. Protein product: CASSQEPRETQYF.

This sequence joins TRBV10-3 and TRBJ2-3; D perhaps matches TRBD2 (6 bases). Trimming removed 2 bases at V and 1 base at J, with 10 bases between. Per germline, CDR1 ENHRY and CDR2 SYGVKD. The CDR3 spans 15 residues. CDR3 coding DNA: TGTGCCATCAGTGAGCGGGGGATCGGCACAGATACGCAGTATTTT. This sequence encodes CAISERGIGTDTQYF.

This sequence joins TRBV6-2 or TRBV6-3 and TRBJ2-7; D might be TRBD1 or TRBD2, each matching 5 bases. The germline V gene encodes CDR1 MNHEY and CDR2 SVGEGT. CDR3 length: 15 residues. Trimming stripped 0 bases from V and 3 bases from J, with 12 bases between. CDR3 residues: CASSYSLGVSYEQYF. As DNA, the CDR3 is TGTGCCAGCAGTTACTCGTTGGGGGTGAGCTACGAGCAGTACTTC.

This clonotype was counted only a few times. The chain recombines TRBV29-1 with TRBJ2-2; TRBD1 agrees at 7 bases. This CDR3 contains 16 residues. Per germline, CDR1 SQVTM and CDR2 ANQGSEA. The V gene end was trimmed by 4 bases and the J gene end by 1 base; junction bases not matched to a gene: 9. CDR3 DNA: TGCAGCGTTGCCCCCACAGGGGCTCTGAACACCGGGGAGCTGTTTTTT. Translation gives CSVAPTGALNTGELFF.

The rearrangement joins TRBV29-1 to TRBJ1-2, with D maybe TRBD1 (5 bases). Germline CDR1 reads SQVTM; CDR2 reads ANQGSEA. With 4 bases removed from V and 6 bases from J, the gap between germline ends came to 9 bases. CDR3 length: 11 amino acids. CDR3 sequence (DNA): TGCAGCGTTGCGGGGGTAGATGGCTACACCTTC. Amino acids: CSVAGVDGYTF.

The chain carries TRBV6-1 and TRBJ2-7; D perhaps matches TRBD2 (5 bases). Trimming pared 4 bases from V and 7 bases from J, leaving 14 bases between. This CDR3 comprises 13 residues. Germline assignment: CDR1 MNHNS and CDR2 SASEGT. This CDR3 reads CASSVRTHREQYF. The CDR3 DNA reads TGTGCCAGCAGTGTTAGGACTCATCGGGAGCAGTACTTC.

V gene TRBV6-6 combines with J gene TRBJ1-3; D is perhaps TRBD1 (5 bases). Trimming took off 7 bases at V and 0 bases at J, with 16 bases between the two ends. This CDR3 has 16 amino acids. Germline V gives CDR1 MNHNY, CDR2 SVGAGI (reference sequence). The CDR3 coding sequence is TGTGCCAGCATCAAAACCAGGGAGAGCTCTGGAAACACCATATATTTT. This sequence encodes CASIKTRESSGNTIYF.

In its sample, this clonotype was seen a few times. V gene TRBV12-3 or TRBV12-4 combines with J gene TRBJ2-1; D gene unclear. V gave up 5 bases and J gave up 9 bases, with 20 bases separating them. This CDR3 spans 15 amino acids. CDR3 in amino acids: CASSPLTPIVSEQFF. The DNA for the CDR3 is TGTGCCAGCAGTCCATTGACTCCCATCGTTAGTGAGCAGTTCTTC.

The chain recombines TRBV7-2 with TRBJ2-1; 9 nucleotides line up with TRBD2. The CDR3 is 15 residues long. The J segment lost 12 bases and the V segment lost 4 bases, leaving 13 bases of the junction unmatched. Per the germline V gene, CDR1 is SGHTA and CDR2 is FQGNSA. The CDR3 loop is CASSSRGSGGSGQFF. CDR3 DNA: TGTGCCAGCAGCTCCCGGGGTAGCGGGGGCTCAGGGCAGTTCTTC. The full variable domain, in which reference TRBV7-2 and TRBJ2-1 provide the parts outside the CDR3, is GAGVSQSPSNKVTEKGKDVELRCDPISGHTALYWYRQSLGQGLEFLIYFQGNSAPDKSGLPSDRFSAERTGGSVSTLTIQRTQQEDSAVYLCASSSRGSGGSGQFFGPGTRLTVL.

The chain uses TRBV6-1 and TRBJ2-5; 9 nucleotides agree with TRBD1. Germline values: CDR1 MNHNS, CDR2 SASEGT. CDR3 size: 15 residues. Trimming cost V 7 bases and J 1 base; bases outside gene matches: 7. As DNA, the CDR3 is TGTGCCAGCATTGGACAGGGGTCAATCCAAGAGACCCAGTACTTC. It is translated as CASIGQGSIQETQYF.

This clonotype has at least ten counts. V is TRBV4-2 and J is TRBJ2-7; 8 bases align to TRBD2. Per germline, CDR1 LGHNA and CDR2 YNFKEQ. The CDR3 loop spans 15 amino acids. Trimming at V came to 0 bases and at J to 4 bases, leaving 5 bases not matched to a gene. The CDR3 is CASSQEPGTSYEQYF. CDR3 sequence (DNA): TGTGCCAGCAGCCAAGAACCCGGGACTAGTTACGAGCAGTACTTC.

This clonotype appeared a few times. The gene calls are TRBV6-1 and TRBJ2-6; 7 bases agree with TRBD2. The CDR3 extends over 19 amino acids. The V segment lost 7 bases and the J segment 1 base; nucleotides outside the gene matches: 16. CDR1 and CDR2 from the germline V gene are MNHNS and SASEGT. The CDR3 here is CASNRKDLAEFSGANVLTF. CDR3 DNA sequence: TGTGCCAGCAACCGGAAGGATCTAGCGGAGTTTTCTGGGGCCAACGTCCTGACTTTC.

The genes are TRBV12-3 or TRBV12-4 and TRBJ1-1; 7 positions agree with TRBD1. Trimming at V came to 7 bases and at J to 1 base, leaving 6 bases not matched to a gene. The CDR3 totals 14 residues. The CDR3 loop is CASKPGQSNTEAFF. As DNA, the CDR3 is TGTGCCAGCAAACCGGGACAGTCGAACACTGAAGCTTTCTTT.

This clonotype has more than one count but fewer than ten. V gene TRBV29-1 combines with J gene TRBJ1-1; 7 bases line up with TRBD1. Trimming at V came to 3 bases and at J to 5 bases, leaving 6 bases not matched to a gene. There are 13 residues in the CDR3. The germline V gene has CDR1 SQVTM and CDR2 ANQGSEA. The CDR3 protein is CSVDTGVWTEAFF. CDR3 in DNA: TGCAGCGTTGACACAGGGGTTTGGACTGAAGCTTTCTTT. Complete variable domain (other parts from reference TRBV29-1 and TRBJ1-1): SAVISQKPSRDICQRGTSLTIQCQVDSQVTMMFWYRQQPGQSLTLIATANQGSEATYESGFVIDKFPISRPNLTFSTLTVSNMSPEDSSIYLCSVDTGVWTEAFFGQGTRLTVV.

This chain connects TRBV5-1 to TRBJ1-2; TRBD1 matches at 8 bases. The germline CDR1 and CDR2 sequences are SGHRS and YFSETQ. This CDR3 comprises 14 residues. V lost 6 bases, J lost 5 bases, and 9 bases stayed unmatched. The CDR3 DNA reads as TGCGCCAGCAAGTGGACAGGGCGGCGGTATGGCTACACCTTC. Translated: CASKWTGRRYGYTF.

The chain couples TRBV7-9 to TRBJ2-3; 11 nucleotides align to TRBD2. The V and J ends lost 5 bases and 4 bases, in that order; junction bases with no gene match: 2. CDR3 length: 14 amino acids. CDR1 and CDR2 (germline): SEHNR, FQNEAQ (reference sequence). DNA for the CDR3: TGTGCCAGCAGCAGACTAGCGGGGCCAGATACGCAGTATTTT. Protein sequence: CASSRLAGPDTQYF.

At least ten counts were recorded for this clonotype. The chain joins TRBV5-1 to TRBJ2-3, with 10 bases lining up with TRBD2. This CDR3 contains 16 residues. CDR1 and CDR2 (germline): SGHRS, YFSETQ. The V and J ends lost 3 bases and 1 base, in that order; junction bases with no gene match: 5. The CDR3 coding sequence is TGCGCCAGCAGCTGGGCCGGGACTAGCGGCACAGATACGCAGTATTTT. This encodes CASSWAGTSGTDTQYF.